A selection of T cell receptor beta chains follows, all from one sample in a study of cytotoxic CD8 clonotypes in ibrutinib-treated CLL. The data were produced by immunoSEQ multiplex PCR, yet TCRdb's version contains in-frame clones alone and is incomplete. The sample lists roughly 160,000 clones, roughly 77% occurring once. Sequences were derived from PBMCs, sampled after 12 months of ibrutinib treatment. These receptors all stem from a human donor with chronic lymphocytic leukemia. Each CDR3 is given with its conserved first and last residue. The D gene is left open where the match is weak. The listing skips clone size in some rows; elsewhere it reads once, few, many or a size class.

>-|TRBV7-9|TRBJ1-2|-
TGTGCCAGCAGCCAAGGACAGACCTACACCTTC
CASSQGQTYTF
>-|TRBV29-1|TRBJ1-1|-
TGCAGCGTTGAGTTGGGGTGGACTGAAGCTTTCTTT
CSVELGWTEAFF
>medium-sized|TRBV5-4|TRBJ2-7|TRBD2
TGTGCCAGCAGCCCGGGCGGGAGTACGACCTCCTACGAGCAGTACTTC
CASSPGGSTTSYEQYF
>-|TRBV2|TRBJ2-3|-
TGTGCCAGCAGTGTGGCGCAATCTAGCACAGATACGCAGTATTTT
CASSVAQSSTDTQYF
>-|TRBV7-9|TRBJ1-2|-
TGTGCCAGCAGCTTAGAAAGGGTTGGCTACACCTTC
CASSLERVGYTF
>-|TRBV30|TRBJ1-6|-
TGTGCCTTTTCAAGGGAGTATAATTCACCCCTCCACTTT
CAFSREYNSPLHF
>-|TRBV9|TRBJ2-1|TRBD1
TGTGCCAGCAGCGTAGTCGGGACAGCCGACAATGAGCAGTTCTTC
CASSVVGTADNEQFF
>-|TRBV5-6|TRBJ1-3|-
TGTGCCAGCAGCTTGGCCGCGGGCAGACCGACCATATATTTT
CASSLAAGRPTIYF
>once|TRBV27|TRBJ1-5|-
TGTGCCAGCAGGCCCGGGTTGTGGAATAGCAATCAGCCCCAGCATTTT
CASRPGLWNSNQPQHF
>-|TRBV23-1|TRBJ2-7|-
TGCGCCAGCAGTCTTGAGGAGCAGTACTTC
CASSLEEQYF
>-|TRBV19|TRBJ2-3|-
TGTGCCAGTAGTATAGGATGGAGCACAGATACGCAGTATTTT
CASSIGWSTDTQYF
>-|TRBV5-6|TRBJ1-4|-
TGTGCCAGCACCCACCCGACGGAACAAAATGAAAAACTGTTTTTT
CASTHPTEQNEKLFF
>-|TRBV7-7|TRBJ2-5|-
TGTGCTAGCAGCTTAGCTCAGAAAGAGACCCAGTACTTC
CASSLAQKETQYF
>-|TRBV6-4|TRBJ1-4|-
TGTGCCAGCACAGGGGAGGAAGGAGAGGCTAATGAAAAACTGTTTTTT
CASTGEEGEANEKLFF
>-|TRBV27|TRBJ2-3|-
TGTGCCAGCAGTTTATTAATAAGAGATACGCAGTATTTT
CASSLLIRDTQYF
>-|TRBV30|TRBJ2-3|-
TGTGCCTGGAGTGCCGACAGGTTCGGCACAGATACGCAGTATTTT
CAWSADRFGTDTQYF
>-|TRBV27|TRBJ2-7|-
TGTGCCAGCAGTCTATCCTACGAGCAGTACTTC
CASSLSYEQYF
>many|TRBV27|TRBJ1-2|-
TGTGCCAGCAGTTTGGCAGGGAAGGAGGTTTATGGCTACACCTTC
CASSLAGKEVYGYTF
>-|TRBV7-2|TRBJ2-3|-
TGTGCCAGCAGCTTAAGGGTAGGACAAGATACGCAGTATTTT
CASSLRVGQDTQYF
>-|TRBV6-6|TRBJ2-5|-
TGTGCCAGCAGTTCCCAAACTCCGGGGCAAGAGACCCAGTACTTC
CASSSQTPGQETQYF
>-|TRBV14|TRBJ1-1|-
TGTGCCAGCAGCCACCACATTTTACGGGGGTCTGAAGCTTTCTTT
CASSHHILRGSEAFF
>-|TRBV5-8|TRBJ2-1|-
TGTGCCAGCAGCTTGAGGTGGGTTTACAATGAGCAGTTCTTC
CASSLRWVYNEQFF
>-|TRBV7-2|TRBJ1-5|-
TGTGCCAGCAGCTTGGTGGGGGCGGGGCAGCCCCAGCATTTT
CASSLVGAGQPQHF
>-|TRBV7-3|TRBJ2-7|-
TGTGCCAGCACCGTCTTCCCGTACGAGCAGTACTTC
CASTVFPYEQYF
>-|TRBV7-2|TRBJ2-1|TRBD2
TGTGCCAGCAGCTTAAGAGGGACTAGTTCAAATGAGCAGTTCTTC
CASSLRGTSSNEQFF
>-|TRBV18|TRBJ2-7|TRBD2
TGTGCCAGCTCACCCCTCTCCCCTAGCGGGGTCTACGAGCAGTACTTC
CASSPLSPSGVYEQYF
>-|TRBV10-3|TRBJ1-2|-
TGTGCCATCAGCTCTGACAGTAACTATGGCTACACCTTC
CAISSDSNYGYTF
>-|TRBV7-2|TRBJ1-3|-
TGTGCCAGCAGCTTAGTAGGCGGCACCGACTCTGGAAACACCATATATTTT
CASSLVGGTDSGNTIYF
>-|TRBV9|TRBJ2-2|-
TGTGCCAGCATGGTAGACCTAGGGACCGGGGAGCTGTTTTTT
CASMVDLGTGELFF
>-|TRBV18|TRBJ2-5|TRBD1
TGTGCCAGCTCACCGAGGACAGGGTCGAGGGAGACCCAGTACTTC
CASSPRTGSRETQYF
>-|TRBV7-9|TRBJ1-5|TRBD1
TGTGCCAGCAGCCCGACAGGGGGCCGGGACAATCAGCCCCAGCATTTT
CASSPTGGRDNQPQHF
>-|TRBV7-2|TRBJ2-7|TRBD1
TGTGCCAGCAGCTCCACAGGGGGTGAGACCTACGAGCAGTACTTC
CASSSTGGETYEQYF
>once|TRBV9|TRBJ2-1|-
TGTGCCAGCAGCGTAGTGCCTGGGGTGGGGTCCACTGAGCAGTTCTTC
CASSVVPGVGSTEQFF
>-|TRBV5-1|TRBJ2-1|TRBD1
TGCGCCAGCAGCAGGGGACAGAATGACAATGAGCAGTTCTTC
CASSRGQNDNEQFF
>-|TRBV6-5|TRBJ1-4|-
TGTGCCAGCAGTTACGACCCCGGTCGGACTGAAAAACTGTTTTTT
CASSYDPGRTEKLFF
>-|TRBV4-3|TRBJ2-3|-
TGCGCCAGCAGCCAAGAGTCTGGGGGGCTGACAGATACGCAGTATTTT
CASSQESGGLTDTQYF
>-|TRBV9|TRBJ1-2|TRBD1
TGTGCCAGCAGCGCCCGACAGGGGAGCTATGGCTACACCTTC
CASSARQGSYGYTF
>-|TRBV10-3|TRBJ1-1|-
TGTGCCATCAGTGAGTTTGGAGGGAATGAAGCTTTCTTT
CAISEFGGNEAFF
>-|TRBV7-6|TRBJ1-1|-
TGTGCCAGCAGCGCAGGGAGCCGGAACACTGAAGCTTTCTTT
CASSAGSRNTEAFF
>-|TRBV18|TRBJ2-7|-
TGTGCCAGCTCCGGGGAGGGGGCGCGAGAGCAGTACTTC
CASSGEGAREQYF
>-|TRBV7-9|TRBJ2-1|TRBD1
TGTGCCAGCAGCCGACAGGGGGCCTCCGTCTTC
CASSRQGASVF